This T cell receptor (beta chain) originates from a study of control samples from healthy donors and cancer patients. CDR1 is SGHDT and CDR2 is YYEEEE in the germline V gene. Trimming left V 5 bases short and J 3 bases short, with 17 bases between. The CDR3 spans 15 residues. Method: immunoSEQ multiplex PCR; TCRdb's copy keeps in-frame clones and lacks some. The sample carries 150,000 to 160,000 clones, approximately 93% recorded once. The receptor comes from a man aged 35 to 55 in good health. The sequencing sample was made of blood. This chain links TRBV5-6 with TRBJ1-1; D is undetermined. In DNA, the CDR3 is TGTGCCAGCAGGGCCTTAGGACGGGCACACACTGAAGCTTTCTTT. Amino acid sequence: CASRALGRAHTEAFF.